These 12 T cell receptor beta chains share one sample of origin, sequenced in a study of blood T cell repertoires in COVID-19. Libraries were prepared by immunoSEQ multiplex PCR; TCRdb keeps only in-frame clonotypes and omits some of them. This table holds under 300,000 clones, 70% to 85% found once. Specimen: peripheral blood. These receptors were collected from a middle-aged woman who had recovered from COVID-19.

The rearrangement joins TRBV19 to TRBJ2-5; D may be TRBD1 (6 bases). This CDR3 comprises 12 residues. CDR1 LNHDA and CDR2 SQIVND come from the germline V gene (reference sequence). V was pared by 6 bases and J by 5 bases, with 10 bases between. For the CDR3, the DNA is TGTGCCAGTAGCGCTAGGGGGGAGACCCAGTACTTC. Protein: CASSARGETQYF.

The chain employs TRBV5-1 and TRBJ2-3; D possibly corresponds to TRBD1 (6 bases). This CDR3 contains 15 residues. Germline CDR1 reads SGHRS; CDR2 reads YFSETQ. V was pared by 3 bases and J by 2 bases, with 13 bases between. In nucleotides, the CDR3 is TGCGCCAGCAGCTGGACAGCTCCCGACACAGATACGCAGTATTTT. This encodes CASSWTAPDTDTQYF. The full variable domain, completed using reference TRBV5-1 and TRBJ2-3, is KAGVTQTPRYLIKTRGQQVTLSCSPISGHRSVSWYQQTPGQGLQFLFEYFSETQRNKGNFPGRFSGRQFSNSRSEMNVSTLELGDSALYLCASSWTAPDTDTQYFGPGTRLTVL.

The V and J genes are TRBV5-1 and TRBJ2-3; D unclear. This CDR3 region has 14 residues. Trimming took off 4 bases at V and 0 bases at J, with 9 bases between the two ends. Germline V CDR1 and CDR2: SGHRS, YFSETQ. CDR3 nucleotide sequence: TGCGCCAGCAGCCCCGAGGCTAGCACAGATACGCAGTATTTT. Translating gives CASSPEASTDTQYF.

This clone showed up just a few times. This chain connects TRBV28 to TRBJ2-7; TRBD2 aligns across 7 bases. CDR1 is MDHEN and CDR2 is SYDVKM in the germline V gene. CDR3 length: 16 residues. Unmatched junction bases numbered 15, after V lost 5 bases and J lost 5 bases. CDR3: CASSAPLGRGNDEQYF. CDR3 coding DNA: TGTGCCAGCAGTGCGCCCCTGGGGCGGGGGAACGACGAGCAGTACTTC.

The J gene is TRBJ1-3, the V gene TRBV9; D possibly corresponds to TRBD1 (6 bases). The CDR3 is made up of 15 amino acids. The germline V gene encodes CDR1 SGDLS and CDR2 YYNGEE. The V and J ends lost 0 bases and 3 bases respectively, with 10 bases between them. The CDR3 coding sequence is TGTGCCAGCAGCGTAGCAGGGGATAATGGAAACACCATATATTTT. Its translation is CASSVAGDNGNTIYF. Combining the CDR3 with reference TRBV9 and TRBJ1-3 gives the whole variable domain DSGVTQTPKHLITATGQRVTLRCSPRSGDLSVYWYQQSLDQGLQFLIQYYNGEERAKGNILERFSAQQFPDLHSELNLSSLELGDSALYFCASSVAGDNGNTIYFGEGSWLTVV.

Only a few counts were recorded for this clone. The rearrangement joins TRBV25-1 to TRBJ2-7; 9 bases fit TRBD2. The CDR3 is 16 amino acids. The trim removed 6 bases at V and 5 bases at J, leaving 14 bases unmatched. Germline values: CDR1 MGHDK, CDR2 SYGVNS. The CDR3 DNA is TGTGCCAGCAGCGGCACCGACATGGTAGCGGGGGACGAGCAGTACTTC. It encodes CASSGTDMVAGDEQYF.

The table lists this clone with a count of one. V is TRBV11-3 and J is TRBJ1-1; D is unclear. In germline, CDR1 is SGHNT, CDR2 YENEEA. Deletions cut 5 bases from V and 5 bases from J, with 18 bases between. CDR3 length equals 15 residues. CDR3 protein: CASSPGSQRNTEAFF. CDR3 DNA sequence: TGTGCCAGCAGCCCAGGCTCACAACGGAATACTGAAGCTTTCTTT.

V usage is TRBV4-3 and J usage is TRBJ1-3; D remains unclear. CDR1 and CDR2 (germline): LGHNA, YSLEER. V dropped 2 bases and J dropped 0 bases, with 8 bases sitting between them. The CDR3 loop spans 15 amino acids. The CDR3 sequence is CASSQQLDSGNTIYF. The CDR3 nucleotides are TGCGCCAGCAGCCAACAACTTGACTCTGGAAACACCATATATTTT.

The rearrangement links TRBV10-3 to TRBJ2-3, with TRBD2 matching 9 bases. This CDR3 is built from 16 residues. V trimming: 3 bases; J trimming: 1 base; junction bases outside the gene matches: 5. Germline CDR1 reads ENHRY; CDR2 reads SYGVKD. CDR3 DNA: TGTGCCATCAGTGATTTCGCGGGGGGGGGCACAGATACGCAGTATTTT. This encodes CAISDFAGGGTDTQYF.

In nucleotides, the CDR3 is TGTGCCAGCGACCTACAGGGGTATCAGCCCCAGCATTTT. Residues: CASDLQGYQPQHF. V and J are TRBV28 and TRBJ1-5, with 7 bases aligning to TRBD1. Losses at the gene ends were 8 bases for V and 5 bases for J; bases not matched to a gene: 6. In germline, CDR1 is MDHEN, CDR2 SYDVKM. CDR3 length: 13 residues.

The V and J genes are TRBV5-1 and TRBJ1-1, with D unclear. CDR3 size: 13 residues. V was trimmed by 2 bases and J by 0 bases, leaving 5 bases between them. The germline V gene encodes CDR1 SGHRS and CDR2 YFSETQ. The CDR3 protein is CASSLLMNTEAFF. CDR3 nucleotide sequence: TGCGCCAGCAGCTTATTAATGAACACTGAAGCTTTCTTT.

This clone was seen a single time. The gene calls are TRBV6-2 or TRBV6-3 and TRBJ2-1, with TRBD2 matching over 11 bases. The CDR3 length is 15 residues. Trimming took 7 bases from V and 8 from J; bases not matched to a gene: 10. Germline CDR1 MNHEY, CDR2 SVGEGT. Written as DNA, the CDR3 is TGTGCCAGCATCCCGAGACTAGCGGGGATCTATGAGCAGTTCTTC. It specifies CASIPRLAGIYEQFF.